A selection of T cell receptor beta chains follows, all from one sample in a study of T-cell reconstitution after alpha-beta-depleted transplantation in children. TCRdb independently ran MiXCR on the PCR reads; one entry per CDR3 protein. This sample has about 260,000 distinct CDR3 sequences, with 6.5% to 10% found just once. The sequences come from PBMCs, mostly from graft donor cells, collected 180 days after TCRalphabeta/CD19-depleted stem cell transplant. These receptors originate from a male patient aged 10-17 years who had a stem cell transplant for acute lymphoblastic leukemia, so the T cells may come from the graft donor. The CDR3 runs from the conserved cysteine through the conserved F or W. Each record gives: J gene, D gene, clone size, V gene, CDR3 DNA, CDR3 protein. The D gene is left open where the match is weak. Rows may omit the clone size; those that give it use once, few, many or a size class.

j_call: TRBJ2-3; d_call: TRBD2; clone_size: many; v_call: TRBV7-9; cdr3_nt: TGTGCCAGCAGCCCCGGACTAGTGACAGATACGCAGTATTTT; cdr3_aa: CASSPGLVTDTQYF
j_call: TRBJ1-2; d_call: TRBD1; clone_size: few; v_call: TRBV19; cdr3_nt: TGTGCCAGTAGCCAGGGGGTGAATGGCTACACCTTC; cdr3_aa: CASSQGVNGYTF
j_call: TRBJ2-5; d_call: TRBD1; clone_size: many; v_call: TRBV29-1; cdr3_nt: TGCAGCGCAGGGGACAGGGGAGAGACCCAGTACTTC; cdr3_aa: CSAGDRGETQYF
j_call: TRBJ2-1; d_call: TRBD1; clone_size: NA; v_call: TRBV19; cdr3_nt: TGTGCCAGTAGTATTCGACAGGGGCTTTCCTACAATGAGCAGTTCTTC; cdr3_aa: CASSIRQGLSYNEQFF
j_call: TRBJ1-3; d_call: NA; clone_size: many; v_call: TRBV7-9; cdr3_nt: TGTGCCAGCAGGAGCAGGGAGCTAAACACCATATATTTT; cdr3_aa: CASRSRELNTIYF
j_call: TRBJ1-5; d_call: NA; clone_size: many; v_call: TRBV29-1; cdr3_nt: TGCAGCGTCGAGATAGGCTACAATCAGCCCCAGCATTTT; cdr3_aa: CSVEIGYNQPQHF
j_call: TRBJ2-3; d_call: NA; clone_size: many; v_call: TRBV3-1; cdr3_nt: TGTGCCAGCAGCCAGGAAGGTAGAGGCGGCGGGGGCACAGATACGCAGTATTTT; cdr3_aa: CASSQEGRGGGGTDTQYF
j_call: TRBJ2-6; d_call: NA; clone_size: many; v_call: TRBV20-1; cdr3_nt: TGCAGTGCTAGAGATTTCAGGGCTGGGGCCAACGTCCTGACTTTC; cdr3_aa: CSARDFRAGANVLTF
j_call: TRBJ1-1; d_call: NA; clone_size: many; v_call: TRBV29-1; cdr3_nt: TGCAGCGTCGCCGGGGACACTGAAGCTTTCTTT; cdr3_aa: CSVAGDTEAFF
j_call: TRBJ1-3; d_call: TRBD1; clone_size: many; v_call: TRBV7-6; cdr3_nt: TGTGCCAGCAGCTTCCTTCGGGGACAGGGGAGTGCGGAAGGAAACACCATATATTTT; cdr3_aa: CASSFLRGQGSAEGNTIYF
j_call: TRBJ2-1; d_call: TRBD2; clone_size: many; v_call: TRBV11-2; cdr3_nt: TGTGCCAGCAGCTTAAAAGGACTAGATACTGAGCAGTTCTTC; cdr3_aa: CASSLKGLDTEQFF
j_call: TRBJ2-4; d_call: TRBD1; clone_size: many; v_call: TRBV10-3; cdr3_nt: TGTGCCATCAGTGAGGACAGGGGGGGCAAAAACATTCAGTACTTC; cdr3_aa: CAISEDRGGKNIQYF
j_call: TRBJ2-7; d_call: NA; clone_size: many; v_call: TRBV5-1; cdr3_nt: TGCGCCAGCAGCTTGATCGGGGGCCCCTCCTACGAGCAGTACTTC; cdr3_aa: CASSLIGGPSYEQYF
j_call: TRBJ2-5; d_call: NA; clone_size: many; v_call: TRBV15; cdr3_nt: TGTGCCACCAGCAGAGATTTAGAGACCCAGTACTTC; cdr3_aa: CATSRDLETQYF
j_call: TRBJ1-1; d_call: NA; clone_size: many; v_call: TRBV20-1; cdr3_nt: TGCAGTGCTAATCCGGACGGGAACACTGAAGCTTTCTTT; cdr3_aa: CSANPDGNTEAFF
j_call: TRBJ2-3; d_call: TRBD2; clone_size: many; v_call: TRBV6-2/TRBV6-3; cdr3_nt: TGTGCCAGCAGGGTTAGCGGGGGGGCCACAGATACGCAGTATTTT; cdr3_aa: CASRVSGGATDTQYF
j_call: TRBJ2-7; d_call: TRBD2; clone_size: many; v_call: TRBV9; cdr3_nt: TGTGCCAGCAGCGCTGGTGGTAGCGGGGGAACCTACGAGCAGTACTTC; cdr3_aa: CASSAGGSGGTYEQYF
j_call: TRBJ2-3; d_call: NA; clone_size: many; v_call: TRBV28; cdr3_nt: TGTGCCAGCAGTTCTACGACTGGCGGGGGCACAGATACGCAGTATTTT; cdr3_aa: CASSSTTGGGTDTQYF
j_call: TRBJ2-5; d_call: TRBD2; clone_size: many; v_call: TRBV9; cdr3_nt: TGTGCCAGCAGCGTCCGTAGCGGGATGGGGACCCAGTACTTC; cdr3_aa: CASSVRSGMGTQYF
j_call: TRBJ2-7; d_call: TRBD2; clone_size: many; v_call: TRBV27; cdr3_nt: TGTGCCAGCAGTAAGGCTCTAGCGGGAGCGGCCTACGAGCAGTACTTC; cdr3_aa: CASSKALAGAAYEQYF
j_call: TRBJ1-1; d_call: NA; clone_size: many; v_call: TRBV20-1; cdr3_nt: TGCAGTGCTAGATCTAAGGGGGGGCGAATAACTGAAGCTTTCTTT; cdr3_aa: CSARSKGGRITEAFF
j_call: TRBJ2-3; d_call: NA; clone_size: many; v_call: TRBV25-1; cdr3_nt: TGTGCCAGCAGTGAATGGGGGGGCACAGATACGCAGTATTTT; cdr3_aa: CASSEWGGTDTQYF
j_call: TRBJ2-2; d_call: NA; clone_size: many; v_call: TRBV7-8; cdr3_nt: TGTGCCAGCAGCTTAGTATCGTGGGCCGGGGAGCTGTTTTTT; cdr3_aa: CASSLVSWAGELFF
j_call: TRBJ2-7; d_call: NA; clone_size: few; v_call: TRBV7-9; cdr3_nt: TGTGCCAGCAGCCCCCCGGGGGTTAGCTCCTACGAGCAGTACTTC; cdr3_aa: CASSPPGVSSYEQYF
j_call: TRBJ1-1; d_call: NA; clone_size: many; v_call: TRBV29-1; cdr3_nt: TGCAGCGTTGATCTGGGACTGAACACTGAAGCTTTCTTT; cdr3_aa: CSVDLGLNTEAFF
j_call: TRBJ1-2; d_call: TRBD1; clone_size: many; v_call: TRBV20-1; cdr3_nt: TGCAGTGTCTCGACTCCAGGGGGTGGCTACACCTTC; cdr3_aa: CSVSTPGGGYTF
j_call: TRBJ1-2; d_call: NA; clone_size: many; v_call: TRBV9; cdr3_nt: TGTGCCAGCAGCGTAGTTCCGAAATATGGCTACACCTTC; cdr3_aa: CASSVVPKYGYTF
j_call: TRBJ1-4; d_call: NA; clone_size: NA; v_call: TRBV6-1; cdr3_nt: TGTGCCAGCAGTACGACCGCAACTAATGAAAAACTGTTTTTT; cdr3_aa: CASSTTATNEKLFF
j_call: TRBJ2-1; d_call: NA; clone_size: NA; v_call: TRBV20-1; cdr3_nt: TGCAGTGCTAAAGCCGCCCTCTCCTACAATGAGCAGTTCTTC; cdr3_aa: CSAKAALSYNEQFF
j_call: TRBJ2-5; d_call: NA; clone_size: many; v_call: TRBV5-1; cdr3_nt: TGCGCCAGCAGCCTAATGGGGCAGATACAAGAGACCCAGTACTTC; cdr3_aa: CASSLMGQIQETQYF
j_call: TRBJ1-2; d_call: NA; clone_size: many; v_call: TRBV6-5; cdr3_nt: TGTGCCAGCAGTTACACCGGTCTTAGGGGCGGGTATGGCTACACCTTC; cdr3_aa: CASSYTGLRGGYGYTF
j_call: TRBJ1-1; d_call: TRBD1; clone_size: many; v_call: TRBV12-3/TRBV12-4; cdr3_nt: TGTGCCAGCAATAGACAGGGGCGGAACACTGAAGCTTTCTTT; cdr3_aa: CASNRQGRNTEAFF
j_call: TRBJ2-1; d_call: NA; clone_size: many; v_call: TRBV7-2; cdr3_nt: TGTGCCAGCAGCTTAATGGGCCTCCAAACCTACAATGAGCAGTTCTTC; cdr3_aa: CASSLMGLQTYNEQFF
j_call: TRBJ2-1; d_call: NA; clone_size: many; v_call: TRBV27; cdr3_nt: TGTGCCAGCAGTTTCCCTGGAACTGCGAGCAATGAGCAGTTCTTC; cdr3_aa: CASSFPGTASNEQFF
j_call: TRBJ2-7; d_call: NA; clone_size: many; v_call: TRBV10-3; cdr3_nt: TGTGCCATCAGTGAGTCCACAGTCGCCTACGAGCAGTACTTC; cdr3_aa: CAISESTVAYEQYF
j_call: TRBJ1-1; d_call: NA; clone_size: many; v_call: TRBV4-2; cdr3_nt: TGTGCCAGCAGCCAAGATCTAAGACACCGTGACGCTGAAGCTTTCTTT; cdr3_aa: CASSQDLRHRDAEAFF
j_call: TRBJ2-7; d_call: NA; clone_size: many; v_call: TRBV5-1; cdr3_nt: TGCGCCAGCAGCTTGGCCGGGACGGGGCCAACCTACGAGCAGTACTTC; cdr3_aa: CASSLAGTGPTYEQYF
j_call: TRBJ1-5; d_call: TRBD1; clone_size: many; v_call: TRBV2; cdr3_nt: TGTGCCAGCAGTGAGAGGACAGGGTCTAATCAGCCCCAGCATTTT; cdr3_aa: CASSERTGSNQPQHF
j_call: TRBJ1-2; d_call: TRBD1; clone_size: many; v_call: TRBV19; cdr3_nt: TGTGCCAGTAGTTACAGGGGGGTAGGGTCTTATGGCTACACCTTC; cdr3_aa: CASSYRGVGSYGYTF
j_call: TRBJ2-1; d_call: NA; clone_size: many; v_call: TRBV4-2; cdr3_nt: TGTGCCAGCAGCCCCCGGGACGTGTCCTACAATGAGCAGTTCTTC; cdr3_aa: CASSPRDVSYNEQFF
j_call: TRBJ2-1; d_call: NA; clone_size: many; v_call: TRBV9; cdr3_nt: TGTGCCAGCACCCCGGCCCCGGGCGGAAGAATTCTCTACAATGAGCAGTTCTTC; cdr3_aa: CASTPAPGGRILYNEQFF
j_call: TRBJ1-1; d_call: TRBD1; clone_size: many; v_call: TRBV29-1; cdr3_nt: TGCAGCGCAACCGGACAGGGGGCTGAAGCTTTCTTT; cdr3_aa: CSATGQGAEAFF
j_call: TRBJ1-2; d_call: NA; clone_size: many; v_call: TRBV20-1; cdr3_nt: TGCAGTGCTAGTGGGGGTAACTATGGCTACACCTTC; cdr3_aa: CSASGGNYGYTF